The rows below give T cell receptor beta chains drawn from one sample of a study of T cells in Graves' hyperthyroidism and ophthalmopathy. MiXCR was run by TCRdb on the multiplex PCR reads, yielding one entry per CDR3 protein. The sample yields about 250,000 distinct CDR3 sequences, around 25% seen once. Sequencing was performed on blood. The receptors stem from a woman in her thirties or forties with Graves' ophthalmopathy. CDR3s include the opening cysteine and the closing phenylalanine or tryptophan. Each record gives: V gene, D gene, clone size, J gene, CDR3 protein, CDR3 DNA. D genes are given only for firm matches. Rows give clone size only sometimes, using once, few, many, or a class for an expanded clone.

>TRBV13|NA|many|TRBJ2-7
CASSLTWGSSSYEQYF
TGTGCCAGCAGCTTAACGTGGGGCTCAAGCTCCTACGAGCAGTACTTC
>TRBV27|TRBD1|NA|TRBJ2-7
CASSIRQGGYYEQYF
TGTGCCAGCAGTATCAGACAGGGGGGGTACTACGAGCAGTACTTC
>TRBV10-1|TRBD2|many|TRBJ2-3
CASSELASGSPDTQYF
TGCGCCAGCAGTGAGTTGGCTAGCGGGAGCCCAGATACGCAGTATTTT
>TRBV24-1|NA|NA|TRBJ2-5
CATSDERGAMGTQYF
TGTGCCACCAGTGATGAGAGGGGCGCTATGGGGACCCAGTACTTC
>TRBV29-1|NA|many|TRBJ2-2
CSALSGDLSGELFF
TGCAGCGCCCTATCAGGGGATCTCTCCGGGGAGCTGTTTTTT
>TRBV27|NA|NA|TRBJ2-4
CACSPWGRRRMAKNIQYF
TGTGCCTGCAGTCCCTGGGGGAGGAGGCGCATGGCCAAAAACATTCAGTACTTC
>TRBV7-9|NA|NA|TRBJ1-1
CASSPGQYMNTEAFF
TGTGCCAGCAGCCCCGGACAGTACATGAACACTGAAGCTTTCTTT
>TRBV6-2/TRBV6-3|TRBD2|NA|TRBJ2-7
CASSTSSGRSTEQYF
TGTGCCAGCAGCACGTCTAGCGGGAGGTCCACCGAGCAGTACTTC
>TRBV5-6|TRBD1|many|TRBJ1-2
CASTGTVPHYGYTF
TGTGCCAGCACCGGGACAGTGCCCCACTATGGCTACACCTTC
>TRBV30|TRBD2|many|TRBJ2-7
CAWSVSGRGLICYEQYF
TGTGCCTGGAGTGTTAGCGGGAGGGGACTTATATGCTACGAGCAGTACTTC
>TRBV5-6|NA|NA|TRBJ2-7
CASSSGPFSYEQYF
TGTGCCAGCAGCTCCGGGCCATTTTCCTACGAGCAGTACTTC
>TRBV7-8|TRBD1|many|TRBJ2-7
CASSTRTGHLYEQYF
TGTGCCAGCAGCACAAGGACAGGTCACCTCTACGAGCAGTACTTC
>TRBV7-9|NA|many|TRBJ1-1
CASSPRTEAFF
TGTGCCAGCAGCCCCAGGACTGAAGCTTTCTTT
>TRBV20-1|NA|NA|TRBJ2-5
CSARVIGGETQYF
TGCAGTGCTAGAGTCATCGGTGGGGAGACCCAGTACTTC
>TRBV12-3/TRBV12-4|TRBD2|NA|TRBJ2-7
CASSFAGTSGWTQYF
TGTGCCAGCAGTTTTGCCGGGACTAGTGGTTGGACGCAGTACTTC
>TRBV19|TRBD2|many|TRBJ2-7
CASRTSGSSYEQYF
TGTGCCAGTAGAACTAGCGGGAGCTCCTACGAGCAGTACTTC
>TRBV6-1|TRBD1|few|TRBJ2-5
CASRTSGQGTETQYF
TGTGCCAGCAGAACATCGGGACAGGGGACGGAGACCCAGTACTTC
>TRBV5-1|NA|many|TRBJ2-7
CASSLSGQGIYEQYF
TGCGCCAGCAGCTTGAGCGGCCAGGGGATCTACGAGCAGTACTTC
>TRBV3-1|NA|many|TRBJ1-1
CASSQDSPNTEAFF
TGTGCCAGCAGCCAGGACAGCCCGAACACTGAAGCTTTCTTT
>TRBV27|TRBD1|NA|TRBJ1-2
CASSQGQGSTTVGYTF
TGTGCCAGCAGTCAGGGACAGGGTTCAACTACGGTTGGCTACACCTTC
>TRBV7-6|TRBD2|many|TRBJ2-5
CASSFRTSGSSETQYF
TGTGCCAGCAGCTTTAGGACTAGCGGGAGTAGTGAGACCCAGTACTTC
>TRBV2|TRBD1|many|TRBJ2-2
CASTPLGDSNTGELFF
TGTGCCAGCACTCCCCTTGGGGACAGCAACACCGGGGAGCTGTTTTTT
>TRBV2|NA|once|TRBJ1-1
CASSVQQTLNTEAFF
TGTGCCAGCAGTGTACAGCAGACCTTGAACACTGAAGCTTTCTTT
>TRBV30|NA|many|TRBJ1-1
CAWSVVGRTEAFF
TGTGCCTGGAGTGTAGTTGGGAGAACTGAAGCTTTCTTT
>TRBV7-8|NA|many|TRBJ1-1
CASSYRVWGEAFF
TGTGCCAGCAGTTACAGGGTTTGGGGTGAAGCTTTCTTT
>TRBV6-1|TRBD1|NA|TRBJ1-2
CASRSRDRGNYGYTF
TGTGCCAGCAGAAGCCGGGACAGGGGCAACTATGGCTACACCTTC
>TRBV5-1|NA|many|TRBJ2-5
CASSLAWAEETQYF
TGCGCCAGCAGCTTGGCCTGGGCAGAAGAGACCCAGTACTTC
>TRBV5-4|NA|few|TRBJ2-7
CASSPSRTEPYEQYF
TGTGCCAGCAGCCCGAGCAGGACAGAACCCTACGAGCAGTACTTC
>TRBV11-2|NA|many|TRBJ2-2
CASSNTATGELFF
TGTGCCAGCAGCAATACGGCCACCGGGGAGCTGTTTTTT
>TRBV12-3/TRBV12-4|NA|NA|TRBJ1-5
CASNWDTNSNQPQHF
TGTGCCAGCAATTGGGACACGAATAGCAATCAGCCCCAGCATTTT
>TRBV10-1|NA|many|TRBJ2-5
CASSDGLRETQYF
TGCGCCAGCAGTGACGGTCTCCGAGAGACCCAGTACTTC
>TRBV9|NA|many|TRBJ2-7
CASSTLGSPSYEQYF
TGTGCCAGCAGCACCCTGGGGAGCCCCTCCTACGAGCAGTACTTC
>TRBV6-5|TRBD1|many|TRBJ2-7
CASRTYGTGGYEQYF
TGTGCCAGCAGAACCTATGGGACAGGGGGCTACGAGCAGTACTTC
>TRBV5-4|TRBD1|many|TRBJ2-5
CASSLGTGGQETQYF
TGTGCCAGCAGCCTCGGGACAGGGGGTCAAGAGACCCAGTACTTC
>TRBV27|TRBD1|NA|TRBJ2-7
CASKRTGSYEQYF
TGTGCCAGCAAAAGGACAGGATCCTACGAGCAGTACTTC
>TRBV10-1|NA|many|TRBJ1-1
CASSELKGSTEAFF
TGCGCCAGCAGTGAGTTAAAAGGGAGCACTGAAGCTTTCTTT
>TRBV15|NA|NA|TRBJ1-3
CATSRPSGNTIYF
TGTGCCACCAGCAGACCCTCTGGAAACACCATATATTTT
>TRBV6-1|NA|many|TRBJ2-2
CATLRAEETGELFF
TGTGCCACCCTGCGGGCGGAAGAAACCGGGGAGCTGTTTTTT
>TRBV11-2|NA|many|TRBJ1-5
CASSLDRGDPQHF
TGTGCCAGCAGCTTAGATCGCGGGGATCCCCAGCATTTT
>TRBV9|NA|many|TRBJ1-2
CASSVELNYGYTF
TGTGCCAGCAGCGTAGAACTTAACTATGGCTACACCTTC
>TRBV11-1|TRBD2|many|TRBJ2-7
CASSLATGGLAGALNNEQYF
TGTGCCAGCAGCTTAGCAACAGGGGGACTAGCGGGAGCCCTAAACAACGAGCAGTACTTC
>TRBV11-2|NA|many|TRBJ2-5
CASSLKRDDLRETQYF
TGTGCCAGCAGCTTGAAGCGTGACGACCTCAGAGAGACCCAGTACTTC
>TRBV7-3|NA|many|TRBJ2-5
CASSLTGVIETQYF
TGTGCCAGCAGCTTAACGGGAGTTATTGAGACCCAGTACTTC
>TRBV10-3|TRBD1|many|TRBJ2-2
CATGGGQGKAGELFF
TGTGCCACCGGAGGCGGACAGGGAAAGGCCGGGGAGCTGTTTTTT
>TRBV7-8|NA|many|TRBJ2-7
CASSLELSSYEQYF
TGTGCCAGCAGCTTAGAACTATCTTCCTACGAGCAGTACTTC
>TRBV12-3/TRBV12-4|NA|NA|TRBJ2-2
CASSFRGSNTGELFF
TGTGCCAGCAGTTTTCGGGGATCGAACACCGGGGAGCTGTTTTTT
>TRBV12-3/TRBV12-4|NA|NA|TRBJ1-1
CASSLTGPGETEAFF
TGTGCCAGCAGTTTAACGGGACCGGGGGAGACTGAAGCTTTCTTT
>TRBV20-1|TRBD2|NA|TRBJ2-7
CSFDAAGGIYEQYF
TGCAGTTTCGACGCAGCGGGGGGTATCTACGAGCAGTACTTC
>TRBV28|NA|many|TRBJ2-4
CASSPSPGNKNIQYF
TGTGCCAGCAGTCCAAGCCCGGGCAACAAAAACATTCAGTACTTC
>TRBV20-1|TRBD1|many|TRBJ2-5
CSARVLLPTGGLQETQYF
TGCAGTGCTAGAGTTCTCCTACCGACAGGGGGTCTACAAGAGACCCAGTACTTC
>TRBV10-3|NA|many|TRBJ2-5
CAISEVGVPRGTQYF
TGTGCCATCAGTGAGGTGGGAGTACCCCGAGGGACCCAGTACTTC
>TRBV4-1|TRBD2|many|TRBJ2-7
CASSQERRAGTEQYF
TGCGCCAGCAGCCAAGAGAGGCGAGCGGGAACTGAGCAGTACTTC
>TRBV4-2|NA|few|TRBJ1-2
CASSLAGPGSGYTF
TGTGCCAGCAGCCTCGCCGGACCGGGAAGTGGCTACACCTTC
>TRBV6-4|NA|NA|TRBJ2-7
CASSEYRAVYEQYF
TGTGCCAGCAGTGAATACAGGGCTGTATACGAGCAGTACTTC
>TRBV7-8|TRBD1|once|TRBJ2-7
CASSFGTENEQYF
TGTGCCAGCAGCTTCGGGACAGAAAACGAGCAGTACTTC